These 11 T cell receptor beta chains were all obtained from the same sample, sequenced in a study of blood T cell repertoires in COVID-19. Clones were sequenced by immunoSEQ multiplex PCR, and TCRdb holds only the in-frame ones, with some missing. The sample yields under 200,000 clones, around four fifths seen once. Source material: peripheral blood. Source of these receptors: a woman of 80 years or more with acute or convalescent COVID-19.

The chain joins TRBV19 to TRBJ1-5; no firm D call. V dropped 3 bases and J dropped 0 bases, with 15 bases sitting between them. Per the germline V gene, CDR1 is LNHDA and CDR2 is SQIVND (reference sequence). CDR3 length equals 17 residues. CDR3 sequence (DNA): TGTGCCAGTAGTATGACCCCACCAGGTTATAGCAATCAGCCCCAGCATTTT. Translation: CASSMTPPGYSNQPQHF.

The genes are TRBV20-1 and TRBJ2-2, with D maybe TRBD1 (6 bases). CDR3 length: 12 amino acids. The ends were cut back, 3 bases at V and 6 bases at J, with 8 bases in the middle. Germline V gene sequence: CDR1 DFQATT, CDR2 SNEGSKA (reference sequence). CDR3 loop: CSASKGAGELFF. The CDR3 DNA sequence: TGCAGTGCTAGTAAGGGGGCCGGGGAGCTGTTTTTT.

The rearrangement links TRBV6-6 to TRBJ2-7, with 7 bases lining up with TRBD1. The CDR3 is 15 residues long. J lost 7 bases, V lost 11 bases, and 20 bases had no gene match. Germline CDR1 MNHNY, CDR2 SVGAGI (reference sequence). The CDR3 spells CASTAVAGGIGEQYF. The CDR3 DNA reads as TGTGCCTCAACGGCGGTGGCAGGGGGTATCGGGGAGCAGTACTTC.

The V gene is TRBV6-5, the J gene TRBJ2-3; the match to TRBD1 covers 9 bases. The ends lost 5 bases at V and 3 bases at J; junction bases unmatched: 3. The length of the CDR3 is 14 residues. From germline, CDR1 is MNHEY and CDR2 SVGAGI. This chain's CDR3 is CASSRDRVTDTQYF. DNA for the CDR3: TGTGCCAGCAGTCGGGACAGGGTGACAGATACGCAGTATTTT.

Here the CDR3 reads CASSFRVLSEQFF. The CDR3 DNA sequence: TGTGCCAGCAGTTTTCGGGTTCTTAGTGAGCAGTTCTTC. The V gene is TRBV12-3 or TRBV12-4, the J gene TRBJ2-1; no definite D call. CDR3 length: 13 residues. V lost 3 bases to trimming and J lost 9 bases, with 12 bases between them.

V usage is TRBV10-3 and J usage is TRBJ2-1; tentative D call: TRBD2 (5 bases). V lost 7 bases and J lost 7, with 17 bases in between. The germline CDR1 and CDR2 sequences are ENHRY and SYGVKD. The CDR3 is 14 residues long. This chain's CDR3 is CAINAGLGVNEQFF. The DNA for the CDR3 is TGTGCCATCAACGCGGGCCTGGGTGTGAATGAGCAGTTCTTC.

The rearrangement uses TRBV7-2 and TRBJ2-1; 13 bases fit TRBD2. CDR1 is SGHTA and CDR2 is FQGNSA in the germline V gene. CDR3 size: 15 residues. V dropped 6 bases and J dropped 6; count of bases not matched to a gene: 5. CDR3 loop: CASRGLAGARNEQFF. DNA for the CDR3: TGTGCCAGCAGAGGACTAGCGGGAGCCCGCAATGAGCAGTTCTTC.

This chain connects TRBV7-6 to TRBJ2-7; D might be TRBD1 (6 bases). The CDR3 is 16 amino acids. Germline V CDR1 and CDR2: SGHVS, FNYEAQ. Trimming stripped 5 bases from V and 0 bases from J, with 17 bases between. In DNA form, the CDR3 reads TGTGCCAGCAGCCCGGACGGGACAAGAAGCTCCTACGAGCAGTACTTC. It codes for CASSPDGTRSSYEQYF.

V usage is TRBV7-3 and J usage is TRBJ2-3, with TRBD2 matching 7 bases. In germline, CDR1 is SGHTA, CDR2 FQGTGA. V lost 8 bases and J lost 3; bases outside the gene matches: 8. This CDR3 contains 14 residues. The CDR3 loop is CASSPSGATDTQYF. CDR3 sequence (DNA): TGTGCCAGCTCGCCCAGCGGGGCTACAGATACGCAGTATTTT.

V gene TRBV2 combines with J gene TRBJ1-2; 8 positions match TRBD1. The germline gives CDR1 SNHLY, CDR2 FYNNEI. The V and J ends lost 3 bases and 8 bases, in that order; junction bases with no gene match: 5. This CDR3 contains 13 residues. CDR3 nucleotide sequence: TGTGCCAGCAGTGACCCGCCAGGGGGCGGCTACACCTTC. It yields the protein CASSDPPGGGYTF.

V gene TRBV18 combines with J gene TRBJ2-1, with 11 bases fitting TRBD1. V gave up 6 bases and J gave up 4 bases; unmatched junction bases: 5. The germline CDR1 and CDR2 sequences are KGHSH and LQKENI. The CDR3 is 15 amino acids. The CDR3 DNA reads TGTGCCAGCTCTCTCGGGACAGGGGGATACAATGAGCAGTTCTTC. It yields the protein CASSLGTGGYNEQFF.